This T cell receptor (beta chain) is drawn from a study of OX40 agonist ivuxolimab in advanced cancers. Across the whole study: Enrollees could have had prior anti-PD-1, anti-PD-L1 or anti-CTLA-4 therapy, which 40% had received. Regarding the study as a whole: In the expanded peripheral T cells, antigen specificity was never determined.

Turning to this clone: What it binds is unknown.

Clones were read by immunoSEQ multiplex PCR, and TCRdb kept only the in-frame ones, dropping some. The sample contains about 73,000 clones, about 88% of which appear only once. J lost 5 bases, V lost 6 bases, and 15 bases had no gene match. Germline V gene lookup returns CDR1 SGHRS and CDR2 YFSETQ. There are 17 residues in the CDR3. Systemic immunosuppression or a history of autoimmune disease excluded patients. The chain recombines TRBV5-1 with TRBJ2-1; TRBD2 agrees at 9 bases. Sequenced material: CD4+ or CD8+ T cells sorted from blood, taken in a trial of the OX40 agonist ivuxolimab. This receptor was taken from an adult with an advanced solid tumor such as melanoma, head and neck, liver or kidney cancer. The DNA for the CDR3 is TGCGCCAGCACCCTCGTGGCGGGAGGGCCCTTGAACAATGAGCAGTTCTTC. Protein sequence: CASTLVAGGPLNNEQFF.